The 4 T cell receptor beta chains in this list originate from one sample, sequenced in a study of coeliac disease. Assay used: immunoSEQ multiplex PCR; TCRdb lists only in-frame clones, some missing. The table shows some 7,300 clones, with about three fifths occurring only once. Source material: lamina propria lymphocytes from the gut. These receptors all stem from a woman aged 60-75 years with active celiac disease.

The chain combines TRBV5-1 with TRBJ2-2; 9 bases are a match to TRBD2. Germline assignment: CDR1 SGHRS and CDR2 YFSETQ. V shed 2 bases and J 3 bases; nucleotides not matched to a gene: 5. The CDR3 totals 16 residues. CDR3 bases: TGCGCCAGCAGCTTCCAACTAGCGGGCTACACCGGGGAGCTGTTTTTT. Translated: CASSFQLAGYTGELFF.

The rearrangement uses TRBV7-2 and TRBJ2-7, with 10 bases fitting TRBD2. The CDR3 is 15 residues long. Germline V gives CDR1 SGHTA, CDR2 FQGNSA. V lost 2 bases, J lost 5 bases, and 6 bases stayed unmatched. The CDR3 coding sequence is TGTGCCAGCAGCTTAATTCTCCTAGCGGGAGACGAGCAGTACTTC. Its translation is CASSLILLAGDEQYF.

The rearrangement links TRBV30 to TRBJ2-3, with 10 bases matching TRBD2. Trimming took 4 bases from V and 6 from J; bases not matched to a gene: 7. Germline V gives CDR1 GTSNPN, CDR2 SVGIG (reference sequence). This CDR3 contains 14 residues. Here the CDR3 DNA reads TGTGCCTGGAATAAGCGGGAGGGCCCGGATACGCAGTATTTT. This codes for CAWNKREGPDTQYF.

The V gene is TRBV6-6, the J gene TRBJ1-5; 10 positions agree with TRBD1. V shed 6 bases and J 5 bases; nucleotides not matched to a gene: 7. This CDR3 contains 15 residues. The V gene's germline CDR1 is MNHNY and CDR2 SVGAGI (reference sequence). The CDR3 nucleotides are TGTGCCAGCAGCCGGGGGACAGGGGATTATCAGCCCCAGCATTTT. Translated, it gives CASSRGTGDYQPQHF.